These 8 T cell receptor beta chains originate from one sample sequenced in a study of technical replicates of blood from a handful of donors. The protocol was immunoSEQ multiplex PCR, while the TCRdb copy is restricted to in-frame clones and leaves out a portion. The table has under 70,000 clones, approximately 93% seen once; the top ten hold 4.7%. Sequencing was done on a sample of PBMCs. These receptor sequences come from a human donor in good health. Some clones in this sample may be carry-over from other donors' samples.

The chain recombines TRBV6-5 with TRBJ2-7, with TRBD2 matching over 8 bases. The CDR3 loop spans 14 amino acids. Germline lookup yields CDR1 MNHEY and CDR2 SVGAGI. V lost 3 bases to trimming and J lost 7 bases; unmatched junction nucleotides: 8. The CDR3 spells CASSYWLAGGEQYF. The CDR3 bases are TGTGCCAGCAGTTATTGGCTAGCGGGCGGGGAGCAGTACTTC.

The J gene is TRBJ1-2, the V gene TRBV7-9; a weak D match, TRBD1 (5 bases). Germline loops: CDR1 SEHNR, CDR2 FQNEAQ (reference sequence). V was cut by 0 bases and J by 2 bases, with 10 bases left in between. The CDR3 is 15 residues long. The CDR3 DNA sequence: TGTGCCAGCAGCTTAGCGAGGTCAGGGAACTATGGCTACACCTTC. It specifies CASSLARSGNYGYTF.

This chain uses TRBV7-2 with TRBJ1-5; 7 bases are a match to TRBD1. This CDR3 contains 15 residues. The V gene's germline CDR1 is SGHTA and CDR2 FQGNSA. V was clipped by 4 bases and J by 3 bases; unmatched bases: 6. In DNA form, the CDR3 reads TGTGCCAGCAGCTCAGGGGGGATCGACAATCAGCCCCAGCATTTT. Its translation: CASSSGGIDNQPQHF.

This chain links TRBV10-3 with TRBJ2-3; weak D call: TRBD2 (5 bases). Germline V gene data show CDR1 as ENHRY and CDR2 as SYGVKD. V was trimmed by 4 bases and J by 2 bases, leaving 10 bases between them. This CDR3 has 14 amino acids. CDR3 protein: CAISAGRDTDTQYF. CDR3 nucleotides: TGTGCCATCAGTGCGGGAAGAGACACAGATACGCAGTATTTT.

The J gene is TRBJ2-5, the V gene TRBV18; D may be TRBD2 (6 bases). V was pared by 2 bases and J by 2 bases, with 6 bases between. The CDR3 is 13 amino acids. CDR1 and CDR2 (germline): KGHSH, LQKENI. The CDR3 here is CASSPGTQETQYF. As DNA, the CDR3 is TGTGCCAGCTCACCAGGGACTCAAGAGACCCAGTACTTC.

This sequence joins TRBV5-1 and TRBJ1-2, with D possibly matching TRBD1 (5 bases). The V gene's germline CDR1 is SGHRS and CDR2 YFSETQ. CDR3 length: 14 residues. V dropped 0 bases and J dropped 4 bases, with 10 bases sitting between them. DNA of the CDR3: TGCGCCAGCAGCTTGGAGGAGGGGAGCTATGGCTACACCTTC. Translation gives CASSLEEGSYGYTF. Full variable domain (outside the CDR3, taken from reference TRBV5-1 and TRBJ1-2): KAGVTQTPRYLIKTRGQQVTLSCSPISGHRSVSWYQQTPGQGLQFLFEYFSETQRNKGNFPGRFSGRQFSNSRSEMNVSTLELGDSALYLCASSLEEGSYGYTFGSGTRLTVV.

This chain uses TRBV5-1 with TRBJ1-5, with D unresolved. The V gene lost 4 bases and the J gene lost 2 bases, with 13 bases spanning the gap. CDR1 and CDR2 (germline): SGHRS, YFSETQ. CDR3 length: 15 residues. This CDR3 reads CASSIDSRGNQPQHF. In DNA form, the CDR3 reads TGCGCCAGCAGCATCGACTCACGGGGCAATCAGCCCCAGCATTTT.

This chain uses TRBV5-1 with TRBJ1-1; TRBD1 is a possible D gene (5 bases). The CDR3 runs to 12 residues. Germline V gene lookup returns CDR1 SGHRS and CDR2 YFSETQ. V was trimmed by 0 bases and J by 8 bases, leaving 8 bases between them. Here the CDR3 reads CASSLAGGEAFF. The CDR3 coding sequence is TGCGCCAGCAGCTTGGCCGGGGGGGAAGCTTTCTTT.